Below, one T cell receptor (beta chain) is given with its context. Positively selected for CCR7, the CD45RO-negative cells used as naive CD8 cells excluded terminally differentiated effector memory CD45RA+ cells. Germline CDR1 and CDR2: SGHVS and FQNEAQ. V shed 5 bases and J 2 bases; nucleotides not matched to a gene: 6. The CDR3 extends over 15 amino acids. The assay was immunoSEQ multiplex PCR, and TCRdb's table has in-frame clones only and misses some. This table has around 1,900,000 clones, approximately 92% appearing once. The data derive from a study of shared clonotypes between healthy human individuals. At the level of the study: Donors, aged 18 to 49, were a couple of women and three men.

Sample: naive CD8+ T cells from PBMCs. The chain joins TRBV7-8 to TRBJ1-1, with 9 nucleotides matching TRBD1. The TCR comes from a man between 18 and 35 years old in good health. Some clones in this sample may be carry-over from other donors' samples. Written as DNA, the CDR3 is TGTGCCAGCAGCGGGACAGGGCTTCTAAACACTGAAGCTTTCTTT. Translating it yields CASSGTGLLNTEAFF. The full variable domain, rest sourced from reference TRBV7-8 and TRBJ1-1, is GAGVSQSPRYKVAKRGQDVALRCDPISGHVSLFWYQQALGQGPEFLTYFQNEAQLDKSGLPSDRFFAERPEGSVSTLKIQRTQQEDSAVYLCASSGTGLLNTEAFFGQGTRLTVV.